In this sample, the clone carrying this T cell receptor (beta chain) turned up a few times. Its target is not known. From RNA, the CDR3 regions of TCR beta chains were amplified and sequenced. The authors performed first-round RT-PCR with HTBI primers and then a second-round multiplex PCR. MiXCR was run by TCRdb on the multiplex PCR reads, yielding one entry per CDR3 protein. This table holds 200,000 to 250,000 distinct CDR3 sequences, 45% to 55% found once. The data are from a study of Graves' ophthalmopathy and Graves' hyperthyroidism. General observations from the study: In blood, most expanded thyroid clonotypes above 0.001 frequency were also detected.

In germline, CDR1 is KGHDR, CDR2 SFDVKD. The length of the CDR3 is 18 residues. Trimming at V came to 7 bases and at J to 4 bases, leaving 13 bases not matched to a gene. The source of the PBMCs was 9.5 to 10 ml of fresh peripheral blood. The specimen sequenced was peripheral blood. This clonotype was sampled from an adult man with Graves' ophthalmopathy. J is TRBJ2-2 and V is TRBV24-1; 11 bases fit TRBD2. The CDR3 is CATRGLAGGSRGTGELFF. For the CDR3, the DNA is TGTGCCACCAGGGGATTAGCGGGAGGGTCGAGAGGCACCGGGGAGCTGTTTTTT.